The 30 T cell receptor beta chains in this list originate from one sample, sequenced in a study of shared clonotypes between healthy human individuals. The protocol was immunoSEQ multiplex PCR, while the TCRdb copy is restricted to in-frame clones and leaves out a portion. The top ten clones hold around 0.14% of a sample with millions of clones, around nine tenths of them seen once. Sequences were obtained from naive CD4+ T cells sorted from blood. Subset here: CD45RA+ positively selected. The receptors stem from a man between 18 and 29 years old in good health.

The gene calls are TRBV2 and TRBJ2-7; TRBD1 matches 8 bases. The CDR3 length is 15 residues. Losses at the gene ends were 10 bases for V and 2 bases for J; bases not matched to a gene: 13. Germline V gene sequence: CDR1 SNHLY, CDR2 FYNNEI. The CDR3 here is CATAIETGDPYEQYF. The CDR3 nucleotides are TGTGCCACCGCTATCGAGACAGGGGACCCCTACGAGCAGTACTTC.

The chain recombines TRBV27 with TRBJ1-5; TRBD1 matches 10 bases. Losses at the gene ends were 1 base for V and 6 bases for J; bases not matched to a gene: 3. In germline, CDR1 is MNHEY, CDR2 SMNVEV (reference sequence). The CDR3 is 15 amino acids. The DNA for the CDR3 is TGTGCCAGCAGTTTATACGGGACAGGGGTTCAGCCCCAGCATTTT. Amino acid sequence: CASSLYGTGVQPQHF.

The gene calls are TRBV28 and TRBJ2-7; 10 bases match TRBD1. Trimming took 7 bases from V and 2 from J; bases not matched to a gene: 8. Germline-derived CDR1 and CDR2 are MDHEN and SYDVKM. The CDR3 totals 15 residues. The CDR3 is CASTTGTGAPYEQYF. The CDR3, as DNA: TGTGCCAGCACCACTGGGACAGGGGCACCCTACGAGCAGTACTTC.

This clone was counted only a few times. A junction boundary mismatches the germline segment, possibly from a read error. The chain joins TRBV7-7 to TRBJ2-5, with TRBD2 matching 11 bases. Per germline, CDR1 SSHAT and CDR2 FNYEAQ (reference sequence). CDR3 length: 16 residues. In DNA, the CDR3 is TGTGCTAGCAGCTTAGAGGGACTAGCGGCCTTGGAGACCCAGTACTTC. Translating it yields CASSLEGLAALETQYF.

This chain connects TRBV7-2 to TRBJ2-5; D is possibly TRBD2 (5 bases). Between the trimmed V and J ends, which lost 0 bases and 7 bases, there was a span of 12 bases. This CDR3 region has 14 residues. Looked up from germline, CDR1 is SGHTA and CDR2 is FQGNSA. CDR3: CASSLAGGWGTQYF. CDR3 in DNA: TGTGCCAGCAGCTTAGCTGGCGGGTGGGGGACCCAGTACTTC.

The V call is TRBV5-1, the J call TRBJ2-1; D may be TRBD1 or TRBD2 (5 bases each). The V and J ends lost 2 bases and 8 bases respectively, with 17 bases between them. The germline gives CDR1 SGHRS, CDR2 YFSETQ. The CDR3 consists of 15 residues. Written as DNA, the CDR3 is TGCGCCAGCAGCTTCGGGTCGGGACCGCTCTATGAGCAGTTCTTC. Translation: CASSFGSGPLYEQFF.

V gene TRBV27 combines with J gene TRBJ2-5, with TRBD1 as a possible D gene (5 bases). V lost 3 bases and J 9 bases, leaving 17 bases between the germline ends. The CDR3 runs 14 residues. The V gene's germline CDR1 is MNHEY and CDR2 SMNVEV (reference sequence). The CDR3 bases are TGTGCCAGCAGTTTCCGGCAGTCGGAAGGGGCCCAGTACTTC. This gives the protein CASSFRQSEGAQYF.

This chain links TRBV4-1 with TRBJ1-2; the D gene is possibly TRBD1 (5 bases). The CDR3 runs to 16 residues. Germline assignment: CDR1 MGHRA and CDR2 YSYEKL. Trimming cost V 0 bases and J 3 bases, with 14 bases left between them. The CDR3 loop is CASSQESAWGYYGYTF. In DNA form, the CDR3 reads TGCGCCAGCAGCCAAGAGTCTGCATGGGGCTACTATGGCTACACCTTC.

The V gene is TRBV30, the J gene TRBJ2-7; D not resolved. Germline lookup yields CDR1 GTSNPN and CDR2 SVGIG (reference sequence). The CDR3 extends over 11 amino acids. Deletions cut 1 base from V and 7 bases from J, with 8 bases between. CDR3 loop: CAWSAEVEQYF. CDR3 sequence (DNA): TGTGCCTGGAGTGCAGAGGTGGAGCAGTACTTC.

This chain links TRBV6-5 with TRBJ2-7, with a weak D call TRBD1 (5 bases). Trimming stripped 3 bases from V and 4 bases from J, with 10 bases between. Germline values: CDR1 MNHEY, CDR2 SVGAGI. The CDR3 length is 13 residues. The CDR3 DNA sequence: TGTGCCAGCAGTTATACCCAGGGTTACGAGCAGTACTTC. Encoded protein: CASSYTQGYEQYF.

V usage is TRBV5-1 and J usage is TRBJ2-7; 8 positions match TRBD2. This CDR3 has 15 residues. V dropped 0 bases and J dropped 6; count of bases not matched to a gene: 8. Germline lookup yields CDR1 SGHRS and CDR2 YFSETQ. The CDR3 bases are TGCGCCAGCAGCTTGGCTGCGGGAGGAACCCCCGAGCAGTACTTC. Its protein product is CASSLAAGGTPEQYF.

This clone is a singleton in its sample. This chain links TRBV5-5 with TRBJ1-1; possible D gene TRBD1, 5 bases. This CDR3 comprises 16 residues. V shed 1 base and J shed 2 bases, with 15 bases lying between them. Germline V gene lookup returns CDR1 SGHKS and CDR2 YYEKEE (reference sequence). The CDR3 DNA reads as TGTGCCAGCAGCTTGACGTTAACCGACAGTAACACTGAAGCTTTCTTT. This sequence encodes CASSLTLTDSNTEAFF.

The chain links TRBV2 to TRBJ2-7, with D perhaps TRBD2 (5 bases). Germline CDR1 and CDR2: SNHLY and FYNNEI. V was cut by 0 bases and J by 7 bases, with 16 bases left in between. This CDR3 has 15 amino acids. Written as DNA, the CDR3 is TGTGCCAGCAGTGAAGCGCTTGGACTCCGAAGGGAGCAGTACTTC. Translation: CASSEALGLRREQYF.

The chain uses TRBV6-5 and TRBJ2-7, with 15 bases aligning to TRBD2. V dropped 10 bases and J dropped 6; count of bases not matched to a gene: 4. The CDR3 contains 13 residues. Germline V lookup: CDR1 MNHEY, CDR2 SVGAGI. In nucleotides, the CDR3 is TGTGCCACTAAGGGACTAGCGGGAGGCGAGCAGTACTTC. It translates to CATKGLAGGEQYF.

This rearrangement joins TRBV18 to TRBJ1-6; D gene unclear. Looked up from germline, CDR1 is KGHSH and CDR2 is LQKENI. Trimming removed 2 bases from V and 5 bases from J, with 10 bases in between. The CDR3 runs to 15 residues. Here the CDR3 reads CASSPRTVDNSPLHF. For the CDR3, the DNA is TGTGCCAGCTCACCAAGGACGGTTGATAATTCACCCCTCCACTTT.

The rearrangement uses TRBV18 and TRBJ2-1, with 7 positions matching TRBD1. Germline V CDR1 and CDR2: KGHSH, LQKENI. Trimming removed 6 bases from V and 1 base from J; junction bases left unmatched: 3. The CDR3 sequence is 14 residues long. The CDR3 here is CASSSTGSYNEQFF. The CDR3 region has the DNA TGTGCCAGCTCTTCGACAGGGTCCTACAATGAGCAGTTCTTC.

This chain links TRBV6-5 with TRBJ1-1, with 7 bases lining up with TRBD1. V dropped 6 bases and J dropped 2; count of bases not matched to a gene: 6. CDR1 and CDR2 from the germline V gene are MNHEY and SVGAGI. This CDR3 has 14 amino acids. In nucleotides, the CDR3 is TGTGCCAGCAGGCCGACAGGGACTAACACTGAAGCTTTCTTT. Residues: CASRPTGTNTEAFF.

V is TRBV10-3 and J is TRBJ2-3; a possible D gene is TRBD1 (6 bases). Germline V lookup: CDR1 ENHRY, CDR2 SYGVKD. The CDR3 extends over 13 amino acids. The V gene lost 6 bases and the J gene lost 3 bases, with 10 bases spanning the gap. The CDR3 bases are TGTGCCATCAGCCGTGACAGGACAGATACGCAGTATTTT. Translating gives CAISRDRTDTQYF.

V usage is TRBV5-1 and J usage is TRBJ2-3; TRBD2 is a possible D gene (6 bases). From germline, CDR1 is SGHRS and CDR2 YFSETQ. Trimming shortened V by 2 bases and J by 4 bases, and 11 bases separated the two germline ends. CDR3 length: 14 residues. The CDR3 loop is CASSLREFADTQYF. The CDR3 region has the DNA TGCGCCAGCAGCTTACGGGAGTTTGCAGATACGCAGTATTTT.

The rearrangement uses TRBV6-5 and TRBJ1-4, with 8 bases fitting TRBD1. The germline V gene has CDR1 MNHEY and CDR2 SVGAGI. V was pared by 10 bases and J by 8 bases, with 6 bases of the junction left unmatched. This CDR3 has 12 residues. The CDR3 region has the DNA TGTGCCACCAGGACAGGGCCCGAAAAACTGTTTTTT. Translation gives CATRTGPEKLFF.

J is TRBJ1-4 and V is TRBV7-9; 11 bases align to TRBD1. The CDR3 runs 15 residues. Germline-derived CDR1 and CDR2 are SEHNR and FQNEAQ (reference sequence). V lost 2 bases, J lost 6 bases, and 2 bases stayed unmatched. CDR3 protein: CASSLTGQGDEKLFF. CDR3 in DNA: TGTGCCAGCAGCTTAACGGGACAGGGGGATGAAAAACTGTTTTTT.

The chain links TRBV2 to TRBJ1-4; no definite D call. CDR3 length: 14 residues. Germline CDR1 SNHLY, CDR2 FYNNEI. V lost 5 bases and J 8 bases, leaving 15 bases between the germline ends. CDR3 coding DNA: TGTGCCAGCAGTTCTTTAAGGGCTCGGGAAAAACTGTTTTTT. It translates to CASSSLRAREKLFF. Full variable domain (missing parts from reference TRBV2 and TRBJ1-4): EPEVTQTPSHQVTQMGQEVILRCVPISNHLYFYWYRQILGQKVEFLVSFYNNEISEKSEIFDDQFSVERPDGSNFTLKIRSTKLEDSAMYFCASSSLRAREKLFFGSGTQLSVL.

The chain recombines TRBV29-1 with TRBJ2-7; no reliable D call. This CDR3 has 12 residues. Germline V gene sequence: CDR1 SQVTM, CDR2 ANQGSEA. Trimming stripped 6 bases from V and 0 bases from J, with 9 bases between. Here the CDR3 reads CSVAQFSYEQYF. The CDR3 DNA follows: TGCAGCGTGGCACAGTTCTCCTACGAGCAGTACTTC.

V gene TRBV29-1 combines with J gene TRBJ1-2; D gene unclear. CDR1 and CDR2 from the germline V gene are SQVTM and ANQGSEA. The CDR3 is 11 amino acids. The ends were cut back, 7 bases at V and 8 bases at J, with 14 bases in the middle. The CDR3 region has the DNA TGCAGCGAGAGGACGGTGCAGGGCTACACCTTC. Its protein is CSERTVQGYTF.

The chain combines TRBV5-4 with TRBJ1-2; D is unclear. V lost 2 bases and J lost 8, with 10 bases in between. CDR3 length: 12 residues. Per germline, CDR1 SGHNT and CDR2 YYREEE (reference sequence). For the CDR3, the DNA is TGTGCCAGCAGCTTTAATGAAATCGGCTACACCTTC. It encodes CASSFNEIGYTF. Filled out from reference TRBV5-4 and TRBJ1-2, the complete variable domain reads ETGVTQSPTHLIKTRGQQVTLRCSSQSGHNTVSWYQQALGQGPQFIFQYYREEENGRGNFPPRFSGLQFPNYSSELNVNALELDDSALYLCASSFNEIGYTFGSGTRLTVV.

This clone was seen a few times. The chain carries TRBV6-1 and TRBJ1-2, with D hard to call. This CDR3 is 12 amino acids long. The V gene's germline CDR1 is MNHNS and CDR2 SASEGT. V was shortened by 10 bases and J by 8 bases, with 17 bases between the two germline ends. This CDR3 reads CANATPMHGYTF. In DNA, the CDR3 is TGTGCCAACGCCACACCTATGCACGGCTACACCTTC.

The J gene is TRBJ2-2, the V gene TRBV6-5; no definite D call. This CDR3 is built from 16 residues. Trimming removed 4 bases from V and 4 bases from J, with 16 bases in between. The germline V gene encodes CDR1 MNHEY and CDR2 SVGAGI. CDR3 DNA sequence: TGTGCCAGCAGTTCACCCGCGACCGGTCTCACCGGGGAGCTGTTTTTT. Translating it yields CASSSPATGLTGELFF.

The chain has TRBV7-8 and TRBJ2-3, with D possibly TRBD1 on 6 matching bases. Germline CDR1 is SGHVS and CDR2 is FQNEAQ. This CDR3 spans 16 amino acids. Trimming took off 6 bases at V and 3 bases at J, with 19 bases between the two ends. CDR3 sequence reads: CASSLRDTGWTDTQYF. CDR3 sequence (DNA): TGTGCCAGCAGTCTAAGGGACACGGGATGGACAGATACGCAGTATTTT.

This chain links TRBV10-3 with TRBJ1-4; 10 bases align to TRBD1. The length of the CDR3 is 15 residues. The germline gives CDR1 ENHRY, CDR2 SYGVKD. The V and J ends lost 4 bases and 6 bases, in that order; junction bases with no gene match: 5. Written as DNA, the CDR3 is TGTGCCATCAGTGGGGAGGACAGGGGGGATGAAAAACTGTTTTTT. Protein: CAISGEDRGDEKLFF.

The rearrangement links TRBV18 to TRBJ1-2, with 7 positions matching TRBD1. There are 14 residues in the CDR3. CDR1 and CDR2 (germline): KGHSH, LQKENI. V shed 3 bases and J 4 bases; nucleotides not matched to a gene: 5. The CDR3 bases are TGTGCCAGCTCACCGGACAGGTTTCCCTATGGCTACACCTTC. This codes for CASSPDRFPYGYTF.